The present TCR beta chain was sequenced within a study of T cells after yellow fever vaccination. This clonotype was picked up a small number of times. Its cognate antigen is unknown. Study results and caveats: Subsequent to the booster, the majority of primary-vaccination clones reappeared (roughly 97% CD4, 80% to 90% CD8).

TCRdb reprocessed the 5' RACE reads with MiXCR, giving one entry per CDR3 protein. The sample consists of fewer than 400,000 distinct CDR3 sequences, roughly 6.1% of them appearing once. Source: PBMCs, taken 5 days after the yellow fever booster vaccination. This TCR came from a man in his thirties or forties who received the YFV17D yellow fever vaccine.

In nucleotides, the CDR3 is TGTGCCAGCAGTTTTACCCTAGCGCATTCCTACGAGCAGTACTTC. Translation: CASSFTLAHSYEQYF. The rearrangement uses TRBV12-3 or TRBV12-4 and TRBJ2-7; D might be TRBD2 (6 bases). V was trimmed by 3 bases and J by 1 base, leaving 13 bases between them. CDR3 length: 15 residues.